The sample holds a few counts of the clone carrying this TCR beta chain. What it binds is not known. CDR3 size: 15 residues. Per the germline V gene, CDR1 is SNHLY and CDR2 is FYNNEI. V shed 7 bases and J shed 1 base, with 17 bases lying between them. These data come from a study of neoadjuvant anti-PD-1 for oral cavity cancer. For the study at large: Nivolumab at 3 mg/kg was mostly given biweekly, three to four doses, pre-surgery. Around day 43, patients without progression received a fourth nivolumab dose before surgery. General study results and limits: TCR analyses covered only a few patients per response group.

TCRdb's table, derived via immunoSEQ multiplex PCR, lists solely in-frame clones and lacks some. The sample has about 23,000 clones, 26% seen once. Sample time point: after neoadjuvant nivolumab, at surgical resection. J is TRBJ2-7 and V is TRBV2; TRBD1 is a possible D gene (6 bases). The specimen was tumor tissue, collected after nivolumab (anti-PD-1) treatment. The source is a person between 40 and 85 years old with oral cavity squamous cell carcinoma. CDR3 in DNA: TGTGCCAGCAATGCAGGGGCCCTCCCTTCCTACGAGCAGTACTTC. Encoded protein: CASNAGALPSYEQYF. The full variable domain, in which reference TRBV2 and TRBJ2-7 provide the parts outside the CDR3, is EPEVTQTPSHQVTQMGQEVILRCVPISNHLYFYWYRQILGQKVEFLVSFYNNEISEKSEIFDDQFSVERPDGSNFTLKIRSTKLEDSAMYFCASNAGALPSYEQYFGPGTRLTVT.